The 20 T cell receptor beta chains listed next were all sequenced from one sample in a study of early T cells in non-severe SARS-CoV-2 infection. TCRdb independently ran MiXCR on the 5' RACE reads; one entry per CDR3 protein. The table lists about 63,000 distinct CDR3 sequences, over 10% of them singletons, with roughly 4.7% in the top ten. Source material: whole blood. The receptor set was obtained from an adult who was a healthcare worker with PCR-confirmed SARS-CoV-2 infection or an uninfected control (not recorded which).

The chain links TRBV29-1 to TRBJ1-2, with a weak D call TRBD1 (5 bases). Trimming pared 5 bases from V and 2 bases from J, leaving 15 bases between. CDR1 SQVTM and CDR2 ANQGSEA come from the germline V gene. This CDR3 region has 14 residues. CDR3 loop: CSVTTANGNYGYTF. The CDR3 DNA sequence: TGCAGCGTTACGACAGCCAACGGAAACTATGGCTACACCTTC.

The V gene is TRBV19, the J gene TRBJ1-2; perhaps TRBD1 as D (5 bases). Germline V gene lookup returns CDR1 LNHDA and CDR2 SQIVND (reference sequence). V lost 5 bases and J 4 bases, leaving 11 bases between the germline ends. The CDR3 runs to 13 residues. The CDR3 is CASSPRGIYGYTF. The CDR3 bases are TGTGCCAGTAGTCCCCGGGGGATCTATGGCTACACCTTC. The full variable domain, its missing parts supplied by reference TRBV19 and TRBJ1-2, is DGGITQSPKYLFRKEGQNVTLSCEQNLNHDAMYWYRQDPGQGLRLIYYSQIVNDFQKGDIAEGYSVSREKKESFPLTVTSAQKNPTAFYLCASSPRGIYGYTFGSGTRLTVV.

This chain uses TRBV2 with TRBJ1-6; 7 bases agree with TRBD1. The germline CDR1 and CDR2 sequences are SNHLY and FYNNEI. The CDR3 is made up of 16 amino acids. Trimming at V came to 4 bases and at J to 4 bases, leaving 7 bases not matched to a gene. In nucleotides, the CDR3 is TGTGCCAGCAGTGTCGGGGCAGGGGGGTATAATTCACCCCTCCACTTT. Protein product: CASSVGAGGYNSPLHF.

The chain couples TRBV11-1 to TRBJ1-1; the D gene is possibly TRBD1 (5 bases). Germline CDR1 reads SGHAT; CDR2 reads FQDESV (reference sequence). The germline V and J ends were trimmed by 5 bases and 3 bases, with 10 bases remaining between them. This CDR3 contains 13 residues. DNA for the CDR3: TGTGCCAGCAGCGCAGGGTTGTACACTGAAGCTTTCTTT. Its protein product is CASSAGLYTEAFF.

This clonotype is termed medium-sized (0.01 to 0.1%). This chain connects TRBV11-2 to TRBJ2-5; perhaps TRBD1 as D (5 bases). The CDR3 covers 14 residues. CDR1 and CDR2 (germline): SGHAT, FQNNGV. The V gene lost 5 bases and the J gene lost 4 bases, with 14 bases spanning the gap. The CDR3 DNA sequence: TGTGCCAGCAGCCACCTAGGGGCCGGAGAGACCCAGTACTTC. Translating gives CASSHLGAGETQYF.

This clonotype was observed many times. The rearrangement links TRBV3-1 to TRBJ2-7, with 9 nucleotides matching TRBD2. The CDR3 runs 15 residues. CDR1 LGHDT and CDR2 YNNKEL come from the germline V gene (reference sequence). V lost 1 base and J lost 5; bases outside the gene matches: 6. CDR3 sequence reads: CASSQGGGRADEQYF. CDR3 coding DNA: TGTGCCAGCAGCCAAGGGGGCGGGAGGGCTGACGAGCAGTACTTC.

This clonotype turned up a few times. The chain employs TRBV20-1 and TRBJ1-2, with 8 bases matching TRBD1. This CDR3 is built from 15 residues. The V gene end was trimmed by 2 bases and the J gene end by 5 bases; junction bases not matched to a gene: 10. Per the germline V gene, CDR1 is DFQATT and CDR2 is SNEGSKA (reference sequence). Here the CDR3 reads CSARSSGTGPYGYTF. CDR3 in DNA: TGCAGTGCTAGATCCTCCGGGACAGGACCGTATGGCTACACCTTC.

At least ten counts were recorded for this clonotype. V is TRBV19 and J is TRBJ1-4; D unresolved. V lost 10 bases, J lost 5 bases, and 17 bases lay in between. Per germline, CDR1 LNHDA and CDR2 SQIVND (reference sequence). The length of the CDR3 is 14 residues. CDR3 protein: CATHEGLKNEKLFF. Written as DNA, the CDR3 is TGTGCCACCCACGAGGGCCTGAAAAATGAAAAACTGTTTTTT.

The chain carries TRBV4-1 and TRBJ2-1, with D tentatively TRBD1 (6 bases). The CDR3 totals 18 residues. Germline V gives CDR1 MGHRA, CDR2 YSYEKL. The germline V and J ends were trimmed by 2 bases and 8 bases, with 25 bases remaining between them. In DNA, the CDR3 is TGCGCCAGCAGCCAAACCGGGACAAGTCAAGCGGATTGGGATGAGCAGTTCTTC. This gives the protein CASSQTGTSQADWDEQFF.

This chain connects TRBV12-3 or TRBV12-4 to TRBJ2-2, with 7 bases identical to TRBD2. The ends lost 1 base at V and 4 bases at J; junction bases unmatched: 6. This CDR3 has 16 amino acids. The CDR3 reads CASSLGGGGGTGELFF. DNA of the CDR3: TGTGCCAGCAGTTTAGGCGGGGGAGGCGGCACCGGGGAGCTGTTTTTT.

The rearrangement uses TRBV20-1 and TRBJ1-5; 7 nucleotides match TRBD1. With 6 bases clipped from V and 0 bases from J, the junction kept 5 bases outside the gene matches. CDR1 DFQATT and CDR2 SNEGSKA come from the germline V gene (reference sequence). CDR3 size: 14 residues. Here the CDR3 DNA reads TGCAGTGCCACCGGGACAGCTAGCAATCAGCCCCAGCATTTT. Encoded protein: CSATGTASNQPQHF.

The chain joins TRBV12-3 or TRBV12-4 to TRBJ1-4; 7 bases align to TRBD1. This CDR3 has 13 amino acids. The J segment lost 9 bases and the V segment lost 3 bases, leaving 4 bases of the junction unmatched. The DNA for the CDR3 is TGTGCCAGCAGTTTGACAGGGAATAAAAAACTGTTTTTT. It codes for CASSLTGNKKLFF.

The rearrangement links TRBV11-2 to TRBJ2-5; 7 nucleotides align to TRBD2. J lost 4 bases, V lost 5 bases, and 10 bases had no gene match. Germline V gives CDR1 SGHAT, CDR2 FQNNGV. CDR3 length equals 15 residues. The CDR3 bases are TGTGCCAGCAGCGCAGATCGGGGGGTCGGAGAGACCCAGTACTTC. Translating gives CASSADRGVGETQYF. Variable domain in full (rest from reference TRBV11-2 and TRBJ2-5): EAGVAQSPRYKIIEKRQSVAFWCNPISGHATLYWYQQILGQGPKLLIQFQNNGVVDDSQLPKDRFSAERLKGVDSTLKIQPAKLEDSAVYLCASSADRGVGETQYFGPGTRLLVL.

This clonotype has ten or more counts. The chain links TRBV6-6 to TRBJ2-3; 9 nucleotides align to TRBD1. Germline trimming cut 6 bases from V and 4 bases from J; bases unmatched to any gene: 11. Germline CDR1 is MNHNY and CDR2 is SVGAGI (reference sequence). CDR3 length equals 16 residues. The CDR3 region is CASSSGDRVRADTQYF. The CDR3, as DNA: TGTGCCAGCAGCTCCGGGGACAGGGTGCGGGCAGATACGCAGTATTTT.

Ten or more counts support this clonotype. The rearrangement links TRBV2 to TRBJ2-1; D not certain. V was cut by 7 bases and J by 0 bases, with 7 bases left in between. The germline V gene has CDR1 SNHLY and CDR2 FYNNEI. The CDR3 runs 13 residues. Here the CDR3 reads CASTQSSYNEQFF. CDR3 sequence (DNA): TGTGCCAGCACGCAAAGCTCCTACAATGAGCAGTTCTTC.

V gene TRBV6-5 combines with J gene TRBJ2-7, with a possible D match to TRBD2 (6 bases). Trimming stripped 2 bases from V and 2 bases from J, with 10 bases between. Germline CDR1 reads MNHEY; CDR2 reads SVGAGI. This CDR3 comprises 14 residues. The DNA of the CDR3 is TGTGCCAGCAGTTACAGGGACTCCGCCTACGAGCAGTACTTC. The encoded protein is CASSYRDSAYEQYF.

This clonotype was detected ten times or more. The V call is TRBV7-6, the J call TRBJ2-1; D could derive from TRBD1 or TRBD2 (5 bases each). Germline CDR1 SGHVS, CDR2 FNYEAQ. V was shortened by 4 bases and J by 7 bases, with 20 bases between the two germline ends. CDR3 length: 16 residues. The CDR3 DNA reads TGTGCCAGCAGCTCAACCCCCGCGAGGGGTGATAATGAGCAGTTCTTC. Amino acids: CASSSTPARGDNEQFF.

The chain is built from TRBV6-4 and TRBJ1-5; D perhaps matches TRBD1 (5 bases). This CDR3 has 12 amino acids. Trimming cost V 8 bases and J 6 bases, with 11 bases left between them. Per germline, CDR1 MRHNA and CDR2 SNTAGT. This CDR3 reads CASSRAVQPQHF. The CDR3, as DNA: TGTGCCAGCTCCAGGGCGGTTCAGCCCCAGCATTTT.

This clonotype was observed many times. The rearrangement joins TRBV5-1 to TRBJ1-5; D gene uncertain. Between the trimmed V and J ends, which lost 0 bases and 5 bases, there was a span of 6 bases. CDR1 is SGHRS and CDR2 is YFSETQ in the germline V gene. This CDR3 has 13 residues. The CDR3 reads CASSLVYDQPQHF. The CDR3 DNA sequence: TGCGCCAGCAGCTTGGTATACGATCAGCCCCAGCATTTT. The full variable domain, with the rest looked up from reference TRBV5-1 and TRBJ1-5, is KAGVTQTPRYLIKTRGQQVTLSCSPISGHRSVSWYQQTPGQGLQFLFEYFSETQRNKGNFPGRFSGRQFSNSRSEMNVSTLELGDSALYLCASSLVYDQPQHFGDGTRLSIL.

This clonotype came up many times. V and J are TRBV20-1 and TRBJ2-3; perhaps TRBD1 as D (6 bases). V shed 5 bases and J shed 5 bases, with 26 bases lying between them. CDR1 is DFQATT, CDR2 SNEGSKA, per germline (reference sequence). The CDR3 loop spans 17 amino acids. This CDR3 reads CSAQPGAGVGFGDTQYF. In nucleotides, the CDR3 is TGCAGTGCTCAACCAGGAGCAGGGGTGGGTTTTGGAGATACGCAGTATTTT.